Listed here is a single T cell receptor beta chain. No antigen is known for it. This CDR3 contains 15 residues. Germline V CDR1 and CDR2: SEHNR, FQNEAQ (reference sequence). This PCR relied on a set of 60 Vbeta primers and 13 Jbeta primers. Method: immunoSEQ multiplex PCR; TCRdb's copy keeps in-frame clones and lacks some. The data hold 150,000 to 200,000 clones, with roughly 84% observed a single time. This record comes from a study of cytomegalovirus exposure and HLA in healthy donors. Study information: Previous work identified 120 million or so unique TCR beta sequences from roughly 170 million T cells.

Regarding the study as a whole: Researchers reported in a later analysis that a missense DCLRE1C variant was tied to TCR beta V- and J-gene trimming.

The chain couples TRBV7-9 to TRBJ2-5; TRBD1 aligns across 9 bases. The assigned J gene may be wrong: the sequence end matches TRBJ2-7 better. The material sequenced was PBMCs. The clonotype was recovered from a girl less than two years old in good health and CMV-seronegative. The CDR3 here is CASSAGQGDFYEQYF. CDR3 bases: TGTGCCAGCAGCGCGGGACAGGGAGACTTCTACGAGCAGTACTTC.